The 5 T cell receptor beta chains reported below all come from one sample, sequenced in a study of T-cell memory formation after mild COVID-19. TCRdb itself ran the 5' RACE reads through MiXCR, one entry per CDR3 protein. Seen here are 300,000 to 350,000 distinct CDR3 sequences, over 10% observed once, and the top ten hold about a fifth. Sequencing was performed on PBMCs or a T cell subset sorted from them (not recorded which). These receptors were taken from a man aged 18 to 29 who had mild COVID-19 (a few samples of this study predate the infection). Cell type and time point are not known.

In DNA form, the CDR3 reads TGCGCCAGCAGCTTTACGGCAAACTACAATGAGCAGTTCTTC. This encodes CASSFTANYNEQFF. This chain links TRBV5-1 with TRBJ2-1; no clear D gene. The CDR3 consists of 14 residues. Trimming removed 2 bases at V and 3 bases at J, with 9 bases between. In germline, CDR1 is SGHRS, CDR2 YFSETQ.

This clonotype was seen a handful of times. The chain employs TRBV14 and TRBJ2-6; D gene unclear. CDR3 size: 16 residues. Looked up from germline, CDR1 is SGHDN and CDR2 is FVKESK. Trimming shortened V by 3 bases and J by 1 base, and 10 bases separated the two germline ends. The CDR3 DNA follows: TGTGCCAGCAGCCAGAGGAGAGATTCTGGGGCCAACGTCCTGACTTTC. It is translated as CASSQRRDSGANVLTF.

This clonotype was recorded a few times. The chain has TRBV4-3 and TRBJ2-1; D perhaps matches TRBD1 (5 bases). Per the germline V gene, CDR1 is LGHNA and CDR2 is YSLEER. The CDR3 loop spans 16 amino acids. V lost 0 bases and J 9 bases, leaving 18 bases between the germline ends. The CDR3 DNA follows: TGCGCCAGCAGCCAAGATTCAAGGCAGGGTTTGATTGAGCAGTTCTTC. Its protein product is CASSQDSRQGLIEQFF.

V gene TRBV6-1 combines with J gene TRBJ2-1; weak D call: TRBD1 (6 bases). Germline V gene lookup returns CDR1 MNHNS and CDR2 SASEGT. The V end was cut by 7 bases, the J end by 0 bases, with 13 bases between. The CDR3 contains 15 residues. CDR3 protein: CASTPGHSSYNEQFF. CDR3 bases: TGTGCCAGCACTCCGGGACATTCCTCCTACAATGAGCAGTTCTTC.

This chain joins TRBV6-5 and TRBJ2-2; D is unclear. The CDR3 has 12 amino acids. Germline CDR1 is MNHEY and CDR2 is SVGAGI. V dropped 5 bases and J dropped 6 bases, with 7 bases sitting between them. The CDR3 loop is CASSRPAGELFF. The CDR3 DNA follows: TGTGCCAGCAGTCGACCTGCCGGGGAGCTGTTTTTT.